This TCR beta chain is from a study of cytomegalovirus exposure and HLA in healthy donors (dated by TCRdb to 2015 to 2018). Study-level background: In an earlier analysis of roughly 590 of the donors, approximately 260 Gb of sequence data and 90 million to 120 million unique TCR beta sequences from 180 million or so T cells were reported. An early release covering roughly 600 HLA-typed donors comprised 300 to 350 gigabases of sequencing data and around 85 million unique TCR sequences. Of the roughly 400 genotyped donors, more than 75% were placed in the genetic ancestry cluster associated with self-reported Caucasian donors. The study was designed to test whether signatures of past pathogen exposure could be identified by cataloging public T cell receptors. The study profiled the T cell repertoires of 666 subjects by immunosequencing and related them to cytomegalovirus serostatus. In addition to the first cohort of 666 subjects, a separate validation cohort of some 120 different subjects was used. To predict cytomegalovirus infection status, the study combined high-throughput TCR immunosequencing, statistical association of individual TCRs with disease status, and machine learning. A later analysis re-analyzed previously published TCR beta repertoires from roughly 600 donors and added high-resolution HLA genotyping to study TCR occurrence patterns. Rather than drawing on any new phenotypic data, the later analysis identified candidate immune exposures from TCR beta sequences and the way those sequences occurred across donors. An earlier analysis of 587 of the donors used high-throughput TCR beta sequencing to judge whether each TCR beta V gene segment behaved as functional or pseudogenic. Donor age, sex, ethnicity and CMV serostatus were collected together with the repertoire data. In a later genetic analysis, genome-wide SNP genotypes for about 65% of the roughly 670 donors were used, and that subset was treated as a discovery cohort. All discovery cohort repertoires had been generated on a single sequencing platform. Both class I and class II loci were covered by HLA typing, at four-digit resolution. Typing coverage varied by locus: roughly 620-640 donors for A, B, C, DRB1 and DQB1; more than 500 for DQA1; about 570 for DPA1; approximately 470 for DPB1. Roughly 5 DR-DQ haplotypes were handled as single units for association and clustering, since linkage in the cohort was strong. On average, roughly 250,000 unique TCR beta nucleotide sequences were sequenced per donor among 398 genotyped donors of the cohort, with roughly a sixth of those sequences being non-productive. Beyond this particular receptor, the publication reports: Because some donors lacked HLA typing at each locus, the association tests relied only on the typed subset. A further reported finding was that TCR beta sequences accurately predicted the HLA-A and HLA-B alleles for most subjects in the first cohort. A later genetic analysis reported fewer N-insertions in productive TCRs among donors in an Asian-associated ancestry cluster than the roughly 640-donor mean. Linkage disequilibrium might explain the correlated functional status among segregating V segments, but an unknown experimental factor could not be ruled out. The sequencing pipeline was judged likely to have produced a cluster of highly shared sequence variants as a technical artifact. In a later analysis, several top co-occurrence clusters were reported to appear linked to parvovirus B19, influenza, CMV and Epstein-Barr virus. A later analysis associated 16,951 TCR beta sequences with specific HLA alleles at a false discovery rate of 0.05. Because counts were too low, 15 to 20 rarely observed V segments, including chromosome 9 orphons, were excluded from the earlier analysis of some 540 of the donors. The study listed approximately 160 TCR beta chains as associated with cytomegalovirus. An earlier analysis of around 540 of the donors showed that most TCR beta V segments appeared in productive rearrangements either about 87% or about 30% of the time, which broadly matched IMGT annotations. Compared with equally common non-associated chains, HLA-associated TCR beta chains in a later analysis were more clonally expanded and had lower generation probabilities. The authors suggested that the approach could potentially be extended to other disease states and immunological phenotypes. Most TCR sequences were observed very rarely across donors, whereas some public TCRs were present in many individuals. When HLA alleles, especially DR and DQ, strongly co-occurred, TCR associations were difficult to assign to individual alleles. In a later analysis, TCR association rates were found to vary across HLA loci, with the most associated TCRs seen for DRB1 alleles and the fewest for HLA-C alleles. An association between a missense DCLRE1C variant and V-gene and J-gene trimming of TCR beta chains was found in a later genetic analysis and replicated in an independent cohort. Sequencing depth was assumed to be roughly uniform across donors in the presence/absence analyses, though that assumption may not hold. The classifier was reported to diagnose cytomegalovirus status with high specificity and sensitivity in both the original cohort and the validation cohort. A few of the identified cytomegalovirus-associated TCR beta chains were confirmed in vitro to be specific for cytomegalovirus antigens. The cohort was sequenced for TCR beta chains only, and without alpha or paired-chain data the features that could be detected were limited. Because the 87-base-pair reads could not distinguish some IMGT-functional V segments, including TRBV6-2 and TRBV6-3, those segments were excluded. Most CMV-associated TCR beta chains appeared to be HLA-restricted in a later analysis, and the HLA associations seemed to be driven largely by CMV exposure. For the cohort, immune exposure information was limited to CMV serostatus.

The CDR3, cysteine through phenylalanine, is 15 amino acids long. Only the CDR3 part of the read is kept: 45 bases, read in frame from the first base. Trimming takes 0 bases from V and 1 base from J, and the germline ends sit 10 bases apart. CDR1 and CDR2 were assigned from the germline V gene as SGDLS and YYNGEE. Library preparation was by the immunoSEQ multiplex PCR assay. For the multiplex PCR, a mixture combining 60 forward primers for TCR Vbeta segments and 13 reverse primers for TCR Jbeta segments was used. The CDR3 region of rearranged TCR beta genes was amplified from genomic DNA with a multiplex PCR assay. The amplified TCR beta libraries were sequenced on the Illumina HiSeq System as 87-base-pair reads. Under the source paper's analysis protocol: A later analysis tallied around 82 million unique TCR beta chains across the 640 or so repertoires, and around 12 million of those chains were shared by two or more donors. Raw reads were error-corrected and collapsed into unique sequences by a nearest-neighbor algorithm in which closely related sequences were merged to remove PCR and sequencing errors. To assign V, D and J gene segments, CDR3 sequences were aligned to IMGT reference sequences. For a sequence to be retained, a match of at least six nucleotides to both a V gene segment and a J gene segment was required. A rearrangement was called productive if the CDR3 had no stop codons and remained in frame with V and J, and every other rearrangement was called non-productive. Following IMGT convention, CDR3 was defined as the stretch from the second conserved V-encoded cysteine up to the conserved J-encoded phenylalanine. In an earlier analysis of more than 550 of the donors, sequences lacking an unambiguous match to a single V gene segment were excluded. An earlier analysis of some 610 of the donors called V segments functional above 56.7% productive rearrangements and segregating when the between-donor standard deviation exceeded 5%. A statistical classification framework was developed to diagnose cytomegalovirus status using the catalog of TCR beta chain sequences. V and J gene assignment, in a later analysis, came from comparing TCR nucleotide sequences with IMGT/GENE-DB human TR gene sequences. Using the TCRdist pipeline, a later analysis assigned CDR3 sequences along with most-parsimonious VDJ recombination scenarios. In a later analysis, each TCR beta chain was defined by its CDR3 amino acid sequence together with its V-gene family, and reads without a unique V-gene family were excluded. In a later analysis, 550 to 650 highly shared, low-generation-probability nucleotide sequences were removed to address suspected cross-contamination and a sequencing artifact. A later analysis calculated a clonal expansion index for each public chain from normalized within-repertoire ranks of inferred template counts. In a later analysis, generation probabilities were computed with a VDJ recombination model fitted to out-of-frame rearrangements, and the resulting probabilities were checked against IGoR. Hypergeometric tests were used in a later analysis to score TCR-TCR, TCR-HLA and TCR-CMV co-occurrence, with a repertoire-size bias correction applied to the TCR pairs. In a later analysis, false discovery rates were estimated by permuting HLA or CMV assignments 20 times. In a later analysis, co-occurring TCRs were grouped using DBSCAN, with TCRdist sequence similarity added in when clustering inside HLA-allele-positive subsets. Co-occurrence clustering excluded repertoires with fewer than 30,000 or more than 120,000 public chains, plus five with anomalous nucleotide sharing. The clones in this table, taken by TCRdb from immuneACCESS, are in-frame only. Not every clone is retained; where verified, under half of the shortfall comes from an unresolved V gene, and the cause of the rest is unknown. That table supplies the V and J calls and clone size; D and trimming were determined from the DNA. The sample yields approximately 92,000 clones; over 70% were counted once. In total, the top ten clones hold roughly 1.2% of the sample.

Comment on this clone: Its antigen remains unidentified. Base qualities are not recorded, but no much larger clone differs from it by a single base.

The cohort comprised under 700 healthy bone marrow donors. At the time of sampling, every cohort member was nominally healthy, though immune exposures that went unrecorded were likely present. The donor tested CMV seropositive, placing the donor among the 289 seropositive members of the cohort. Every donor gave a peripheral blood sample, and the peripheral blood mononuclear cells from that sample were used for TCR beta sequencing. The Qiagen DNeasy Blood Extraction Kit was used to extract genomic DNA from the blood cell samples. Sequencing used PBMCs. The TCR was taken from a girl under 10 years old in good health and CMV-seropositive. This sequence uses TRBV9 and TRBJ1-1; TRBD1 might be the D gene, on 6 matching bases. The CDR3 protein: CASSVEDRSNTEAFF. The bases are TGTGCCAGCAGCGTAGAGGACAGATCGAACACTGAAGCTTTCTTT. The entire variable domain, with the stretches around the CDR3 drawn from the reference TRBV9 and TRBJ1-1 proteins, is DSGVTQTPKHLITATGQRVTLRCSPRSGDLSVYWYQQSLDQGLQFLIQYYNGEERAKGNILERFSAQQFPDLHSELNLSSLELGDSALYFCASSVEDRSNTEAFFGQGTRLTVV.